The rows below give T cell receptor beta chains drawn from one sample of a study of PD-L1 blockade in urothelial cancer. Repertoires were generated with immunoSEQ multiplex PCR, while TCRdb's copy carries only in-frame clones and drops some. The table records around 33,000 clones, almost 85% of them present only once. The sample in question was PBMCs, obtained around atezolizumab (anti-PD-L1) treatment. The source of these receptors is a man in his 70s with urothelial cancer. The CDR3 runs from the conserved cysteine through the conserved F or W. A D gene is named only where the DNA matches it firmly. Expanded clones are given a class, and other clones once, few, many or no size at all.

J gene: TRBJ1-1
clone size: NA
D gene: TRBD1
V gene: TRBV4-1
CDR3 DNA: TGCGCCAGCAGTTCGGGACAGTTGAACACTGAAGCTTTCTTT
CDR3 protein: CASSSGQLNTEAFF

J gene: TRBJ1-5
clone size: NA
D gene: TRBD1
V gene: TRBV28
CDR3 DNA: TGTGCCAGCCGTCCTCCGGACAGGAGTAATCAGCCCCAGCATTTT
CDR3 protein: CASRPPDRSNQPQHF

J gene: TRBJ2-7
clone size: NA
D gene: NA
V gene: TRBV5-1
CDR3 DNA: TGCGCCAGCTCCTTAGCTACGGGGGAGCAGTACTTC
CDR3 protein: CASSLATGEQYF

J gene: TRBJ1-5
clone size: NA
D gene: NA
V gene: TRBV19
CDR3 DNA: TGTGCCAGTAGTCCGTCACAGGATTATAGCAATCAGCCCCAGCATTTT
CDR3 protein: CASSPSQDYSNQPQHF

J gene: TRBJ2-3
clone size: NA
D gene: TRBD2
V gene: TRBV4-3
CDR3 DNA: TGCGCCAGCAGCCAGGGACTAGCGGGAGTTATAGATACGCAGTATTTT
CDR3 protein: CASSQGLAGVIDTQYF

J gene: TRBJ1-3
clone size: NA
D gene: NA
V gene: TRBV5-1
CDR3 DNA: TGCGCCAGCAGCGGGGGGAGCTCTGGAAACACCATATATTTT
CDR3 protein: CASSGGSSGNTIYF

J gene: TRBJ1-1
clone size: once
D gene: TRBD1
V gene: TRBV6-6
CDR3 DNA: TGTGCCAGCAGTTACAGTGACAGGGAGGCTTTCTTT
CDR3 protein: CASSYSDREAFF

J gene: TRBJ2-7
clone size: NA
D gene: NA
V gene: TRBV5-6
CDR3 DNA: TGTGCCAGCAGCTTCGGGACTTCTCCCTCCTACGAGCAGTACTTC
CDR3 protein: CASSFGTSPSYEQYF

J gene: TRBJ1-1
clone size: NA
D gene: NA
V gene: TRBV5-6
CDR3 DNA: TGTGCCAGCAGCCGGACAGCGGAAGCTTTCTTT
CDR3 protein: CASSRTAEAFF

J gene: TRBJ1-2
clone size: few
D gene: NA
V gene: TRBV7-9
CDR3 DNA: TGTGCCAGCAGCTTACCCCCAGGGGACCGCACCTTC
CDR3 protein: CASSLPPGDRTF

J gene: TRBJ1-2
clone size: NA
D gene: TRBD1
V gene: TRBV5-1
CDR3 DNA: TGCGCCAGCAGCTGGGGACAGACGACTAACTATGGCTACACCTTC
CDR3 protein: CASSWGQTTNYGYTF

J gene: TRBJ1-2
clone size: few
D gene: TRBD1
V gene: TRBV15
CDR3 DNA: TGTGCCACCAGCATATCAGGGGGTGGCTACACCTTC
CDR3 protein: CATSISGGGYTF